The 11 T cell receptor beta chains given below trace back to one sample, sequenced in a study of blood T cell repertoires in COVID-19. Here immunoSEQ multiplex PCR was the method, and the copy in TCRdb shows in-frame clones only, minus some. Of about 50,000 clones in the sample, approximately 86% were seen once. Sequenced: peripheral blood. These receptors came from a man in his forties with acute or convalescent COVID-19.

The rearrangement joins TRBV12-3 or TRBV12-4 to TRBJ2-3, with D hard to call. The length of the CDR3 is 12 residues. The V end was cut by 6 bases, the J end by 6 bases, with 10 bases between. The CDR3 loop is CASSTLRDTQYF. The CDR3 DNA reads as TGTGCCAGCAGCACGTTGCGGGATACGCAGTATTTT.

V and J are TRBV6-6 and TRBJ2-2; D is perhaps TRBD2 (6 bases). The V and J ends lost 2 bases and 7 bases respectively, with 11 bases between them. In germline, CDR1 is MNHNY, CDR2 SVGAGI (reference sequence). This CDR3 is 14 amino acids long. CDR3 amino acids: CASSYGGLNGELFF. CDR3 in DNA: TGTGCCAGCAGTTACGGGGGACTCAACGGGGAGCTGTTTTTT.

The chain uses TRBV24-1 and TRBJ2-1, with D possibly TRBD1 on 6 matching bases. Germline V gives CDR1 KGHDR, CDR2 SFDVKD. The CDR3 is 14 amino acids. V lost 7 bases and J 3 bases, leaving 12 bases between the germline ends. Here the CDR3 DNA reads TGTGCCACCAGCCCCGGGACACGCTACAATGAGCAGTTCTTC. Encoded protein: CATSPGTRYNEQFF.

The chain uses TRBV7-9 and TRBJ2-7, with TRBD2 identical over 14 bases. V was pared by 4 bases and J by 8 bases, with 7 bases of the junction left unmatched. CDR1 and CDR2 (germline): SEHNR, FQNEAQ (reference sequence). The CDR3 totals 15 residues. The CDR3 coding sequence is TGTGCCAGCAGCTCGACCGGGACTAGCGGGAGTCAGCAGTACTTC. This codes for CASSSTGTSGSQQYF.

The CDR3 DNA reads as TGTGCCAGCAGCAAAGCGCGGAGGGGGCCGAACGATGAGCAGTTCTTC. Its protein product is CASSKARRGPNDEQFF. The chain employs TRBV21-1 and TRBJ2-1; the table's D call of TRBD1 was not tested on the DNA. TRBV21-1 is a documented pseudogene. The CDR3 has 16 amino acids.

The chain couples TRBV7-8 to TRBJ1-1, with 7 bases that match TRBD1. Trimming removed 5 bases from V and 1 base from J; junction bases left unmatched: 4. CDR3 length: 14 residues. Germline V gene sequence: CDR1 SGHVS, CDR2 FQNEAQ. CDR3 residues: CASSPRTGNTEAFF. CDR3 DNA sequence: TGTGCCAGCAGCCCGAGGACAGGGAACACTGAAGCTTTCTTT.

This clone was recorded only once. The chain uses TRBV29-1 and TRBJ1-1; 8 positions agree with TRBD1. CDR1 SQVTM and CDR2 ANQGSEA come from the germline V gene. The V and J ends lost 4 bases and 4 bases, in that order; junction bases with no gene match: 2. The CDR3 has 12 amino acids. The CDR3 sequence is CSVVQGGTEAFF. The CDR3 DNA reads as TGCAGCGTTGTACAGGGGGGCACTGAAGCTTTCTTT.

J is TRBJ1-6 and V is TRBV30; D may be TRBD1 (5 bases). Germline values: CDR1 GTSNPN, CDR2 SVGIG (reference sequence). V was shortened by 3 bases and J by 9 bases, with 15 bases between the two germline ends. The CDR3 spans 14 residues. The CDR3 loop reads CAWSFFGGGSPLHF. Here the CDR3 DNA reads TGTGCCTGGAGCTTTTTCGGGGGAGGTTCACCCCTCCACTTT. Variable domain in full (rest from reference TRBV30 and TRBJ1-6): SQTIHQWPATLVQPVGSPLSLECTVEGTSNPNLYWYRQAAGRGLQLLFYSVGIGQISSEVPQNLSASRPQDRQFILSSKKLLLSDSGFYLCAWSFFGGGSPLHFGNGTRLTVT.

This chain joins TRBV12-3 or TRBV12-4 and TRBJ2-7; D is unresolved. This CDR3 is built from 13 residues. V lost 3 bases and J lost 6, with 12 bases in between. The chain's CDR3 is CASSFRGAIEQYF. CDR3 in DNA: TGTGCCAGCAGTTTCAGAGGAGCGATCGAGCAGTACTTC.

This clone was observed once. The chain has TRBV18 and TRBJ1-1, with 9 bases that match TRBD1. With V trimmed by 3 bases and J by 4 bases, 3 bases remained unmatched. The germline gives CDR1 KGHSH, CDR2 LQKENI. The CDR3 loop spans 14 amino acids. The CDR3 region is CASSPDRGSTEAFF. The DNA of the CDR3 is TGTGCCAGCTCACCGGACAGGGGATCCACTGAAGCTTTCTTT.

The V gene is TRBV5-4, the J gene TRBJ1-1, with D perhaps TRBD1 (6 bases). The V gene lost 4 bases and the J gene lost 0 bases, with 13 bases spanning the gap. Germline V CDR1 and CDR2: SGHNT, YYREEE (reference sequence). The length of the CDR3 is 15 residues. The CDR3 protein is CASSPPTGMNTEAFF. The CDR3 nucleotides are TGTGCCAGCAGCCCCCCCACAGGGATGAACACTGAAGCTTTCTTT.